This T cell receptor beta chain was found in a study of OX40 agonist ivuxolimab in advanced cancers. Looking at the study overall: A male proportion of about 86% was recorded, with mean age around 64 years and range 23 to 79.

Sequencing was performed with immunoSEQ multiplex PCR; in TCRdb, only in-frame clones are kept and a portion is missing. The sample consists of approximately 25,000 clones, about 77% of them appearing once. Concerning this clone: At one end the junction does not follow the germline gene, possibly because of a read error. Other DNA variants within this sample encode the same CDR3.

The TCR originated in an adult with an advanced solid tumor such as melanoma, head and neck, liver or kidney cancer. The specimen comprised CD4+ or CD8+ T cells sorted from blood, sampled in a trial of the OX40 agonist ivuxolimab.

Here the CDR3 DNA reads TGTGCCAGCAGCTCTACAAGGAACACTGGGGAGCTGTTTTTT. Protein sequence: CASSSTRNTGELFF. This sequence joins TRBV11-3 and TRBJ2-2; no firm D call. Germline V gives CDR1 SGHNT, CDR2 YENEEA. The CDR3 spans 14 residues. The variable domain in full, completed from reference TRBV11-3 and TRBJ2-2, reads EAGVVQSPRYKIIEKKQPVAFWCNPISGHNTLYWYLQNLGQGPELLIRYENEEAVDDSQLPKDRFSAERLKGVDSTLKIQPAELGDSAVYLCASSSTRNTGELFFGEGSRLTVL.